This T cell receptor (beta chain) was identified in a study of T cells in narcolepsy. Study-wide findings and caveats: Blood of same and different patients, but not healthy controls, reportedly held recurring autoreactive clonotypes. No autoreactive T cell clone sequences appeared in some memory CD4+ repertoires.

In germline, CDR1 is SQVTM, CDR2 ANQGSEA. CDR3 length: 12 amino acids. V shed 4 bases and J shed 4 bases, with 10 bases lying between them. Turning to this clone: The antigen remains unidentified.

Clones were sequenced by immunoSEQ multiplex PCR, and TCRdb holds only the in-frame ones, with some missing. This table holds around 34,000 clones, approximately 79% found once. Material for sequencing was memory (CD45RA-) CD4+ T cells from blood. This chain joins TRBV29-1 and TRBJ1-1, with D hard to call. This receptor was taken from a human donor in good health. CDR3 sequence: CSVVLGFTEAFF. The CDR3 region has the DNA TGCAGCGTTGTGCTTGGGTTCACTGAAGCTTTCTTT.